This T cell receptor (beta chain) was sequenced for a study of CD8 T cells in Susac syndrome. The V gene lost 3 bases and the J gene lost 6 bases, with 12 bases spanning the gap. The CDR3 is 13 residues long. Germline V gene data show CDR1 as DFQATT and CDR2 as SNEGSKA (reference sequence). An input of about 0.5 to 1 ug of RNA was subjected to reverse transcription using random hexamers. Using its own MiXCR run on the immunoSEQ multiplex PCR reads, TCRdb lists one record per CDR3 protein. The sample comprises hundreds of thousands of distinct CDR3 sequences, approximately 90% of which are singletons, and around 0.18% rests with the top ten.

The sequence was obtained from a human donor with multiple sclerosis. The sample consisted of CD8+ T cells from PBMCs. The chain links TRBV20-1 to TRBJ2-1, with TRBD1 as a possible D gene (5 bases). CDR3 sequence reads: CSARARTTNEQFF. Here the CDR3 DNA reads TGCAGTGCTAGGGCTAGGACAACCAATGAGCAGTTCTTC.